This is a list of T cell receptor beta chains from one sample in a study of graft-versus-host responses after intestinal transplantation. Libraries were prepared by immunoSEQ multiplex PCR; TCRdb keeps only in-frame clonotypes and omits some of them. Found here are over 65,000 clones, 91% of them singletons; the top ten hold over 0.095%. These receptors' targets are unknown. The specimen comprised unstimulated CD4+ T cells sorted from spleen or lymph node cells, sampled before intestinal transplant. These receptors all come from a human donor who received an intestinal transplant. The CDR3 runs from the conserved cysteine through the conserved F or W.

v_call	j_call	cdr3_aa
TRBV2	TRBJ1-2	CASLDVADYGYTF
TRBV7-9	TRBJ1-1	CASSLPTGSPNTEAFF
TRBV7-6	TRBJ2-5	CASSLYQAPGETQYF
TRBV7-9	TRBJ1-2	CASSRDRGGKNGYTF
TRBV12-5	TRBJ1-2	CASGGGTFPSDGYTF
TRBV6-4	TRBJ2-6	CASSPESGANVLTF
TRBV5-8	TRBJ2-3	CASSLGRSTDTQYF
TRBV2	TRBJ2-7	CASWISGLADYEQYF
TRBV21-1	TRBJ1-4	CASSKDRGSGEKLFF
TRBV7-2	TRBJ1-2	CASSFSVAGGRRGYTF
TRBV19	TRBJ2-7	CASSIYPGERPYEQYF